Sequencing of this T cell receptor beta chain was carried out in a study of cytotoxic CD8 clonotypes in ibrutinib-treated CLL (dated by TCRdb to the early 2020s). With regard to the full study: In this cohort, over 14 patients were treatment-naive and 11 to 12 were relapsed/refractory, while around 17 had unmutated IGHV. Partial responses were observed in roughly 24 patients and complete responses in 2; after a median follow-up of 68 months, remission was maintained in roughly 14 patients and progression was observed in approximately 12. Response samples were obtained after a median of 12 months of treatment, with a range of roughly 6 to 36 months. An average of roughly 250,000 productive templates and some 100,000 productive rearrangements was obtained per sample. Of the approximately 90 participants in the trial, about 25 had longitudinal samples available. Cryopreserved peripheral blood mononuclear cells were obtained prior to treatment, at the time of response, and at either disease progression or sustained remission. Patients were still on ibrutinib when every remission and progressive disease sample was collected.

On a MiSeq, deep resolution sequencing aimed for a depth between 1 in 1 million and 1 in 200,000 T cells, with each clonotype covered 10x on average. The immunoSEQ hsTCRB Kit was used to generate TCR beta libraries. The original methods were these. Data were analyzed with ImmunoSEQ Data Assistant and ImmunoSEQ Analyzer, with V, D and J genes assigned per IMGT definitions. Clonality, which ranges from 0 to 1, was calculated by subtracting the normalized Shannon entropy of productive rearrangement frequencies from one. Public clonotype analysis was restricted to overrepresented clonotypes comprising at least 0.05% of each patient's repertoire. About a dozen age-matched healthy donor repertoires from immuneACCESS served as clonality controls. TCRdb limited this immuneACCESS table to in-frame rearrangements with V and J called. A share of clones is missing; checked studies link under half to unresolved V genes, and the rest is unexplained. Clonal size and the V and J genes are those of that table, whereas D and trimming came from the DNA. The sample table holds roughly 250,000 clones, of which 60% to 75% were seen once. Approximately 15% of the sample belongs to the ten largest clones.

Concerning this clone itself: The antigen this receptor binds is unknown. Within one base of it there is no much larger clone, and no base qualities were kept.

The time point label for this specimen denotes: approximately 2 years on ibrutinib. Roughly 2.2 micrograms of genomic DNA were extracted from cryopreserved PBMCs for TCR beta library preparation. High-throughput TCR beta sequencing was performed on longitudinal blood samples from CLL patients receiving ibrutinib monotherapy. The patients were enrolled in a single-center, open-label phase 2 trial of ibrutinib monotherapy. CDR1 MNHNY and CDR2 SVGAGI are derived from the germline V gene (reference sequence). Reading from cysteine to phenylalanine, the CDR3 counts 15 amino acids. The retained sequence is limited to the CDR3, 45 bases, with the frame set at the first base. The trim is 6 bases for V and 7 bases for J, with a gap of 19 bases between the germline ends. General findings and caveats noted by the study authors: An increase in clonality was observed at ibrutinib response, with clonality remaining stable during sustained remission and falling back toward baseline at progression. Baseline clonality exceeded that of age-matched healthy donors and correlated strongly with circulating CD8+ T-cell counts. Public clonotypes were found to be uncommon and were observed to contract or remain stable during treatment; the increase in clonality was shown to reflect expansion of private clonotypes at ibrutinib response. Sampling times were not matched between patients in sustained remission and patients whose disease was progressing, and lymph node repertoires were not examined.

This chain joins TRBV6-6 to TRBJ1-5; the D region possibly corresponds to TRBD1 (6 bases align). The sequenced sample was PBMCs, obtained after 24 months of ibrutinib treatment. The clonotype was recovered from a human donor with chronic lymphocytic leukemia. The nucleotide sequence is TGTGCCAGCAGAGAGACAGGCGGGGCATTACAGCCCCAGCATTTT. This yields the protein CASRETGGALQPQHF.